This T cell receptor beta chain stems from a study of human thymus T cells. TCRdb keeps only in-frame clones here, not all; method: immunoSEQ multiplex PCR. The repertoire holds tens of thousands of clones, approximately 93% seen once, with roughly 5.6% in the top ten. The CDR3 has 14 residues. Germline loops: CDR1 LGHNA, CDR2 YNFKEQ. The V and J ends lost 4 bases and 2 bases respectively, with 10 bases between them. The rearrangement joins TRBV4-2 to TRBJ2-3; tentatively, D is TRBD2 (6 bases). The sequence came from a boy under three years old with a congenital heart defect but otherwise immunologically healthy. The sequencing sample was made of blood. The CDR3 here is CASSRDLSTDTQYF. The CDR3 nucleotides read TGTGCCAGCAGCCGGGACTTATCCACAGATACGCAGTATTTT.